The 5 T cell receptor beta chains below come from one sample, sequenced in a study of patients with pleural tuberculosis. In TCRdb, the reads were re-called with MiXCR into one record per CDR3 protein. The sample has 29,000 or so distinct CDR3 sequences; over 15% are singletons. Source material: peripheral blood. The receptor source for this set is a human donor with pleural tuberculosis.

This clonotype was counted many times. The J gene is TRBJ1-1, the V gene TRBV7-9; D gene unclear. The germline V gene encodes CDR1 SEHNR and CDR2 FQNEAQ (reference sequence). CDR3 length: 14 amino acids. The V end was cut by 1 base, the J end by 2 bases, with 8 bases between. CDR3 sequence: CASSLDSGNTEAFF. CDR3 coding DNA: TGTGCCAGCAGCTTAGATTCAGGAAACACTGAAGCTTTCTTT.

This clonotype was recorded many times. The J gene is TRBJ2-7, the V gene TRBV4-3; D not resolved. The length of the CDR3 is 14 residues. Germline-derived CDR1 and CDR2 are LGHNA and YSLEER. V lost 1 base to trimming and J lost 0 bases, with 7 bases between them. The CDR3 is CASSQVVASYEQYF. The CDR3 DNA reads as TGCGCCAGCAGCCAAGTTGTGGCCTCCTACGAGCAGTACTTC.

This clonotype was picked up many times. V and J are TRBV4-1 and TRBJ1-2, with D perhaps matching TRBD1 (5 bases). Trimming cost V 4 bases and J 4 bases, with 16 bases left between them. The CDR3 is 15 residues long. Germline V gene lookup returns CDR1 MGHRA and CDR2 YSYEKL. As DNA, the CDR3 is TGCGCCAGCAGCCCGGGCCCAGGGAATCTCTATGGCTACACCTTC. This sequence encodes CASSPGPGNLYGYTF.

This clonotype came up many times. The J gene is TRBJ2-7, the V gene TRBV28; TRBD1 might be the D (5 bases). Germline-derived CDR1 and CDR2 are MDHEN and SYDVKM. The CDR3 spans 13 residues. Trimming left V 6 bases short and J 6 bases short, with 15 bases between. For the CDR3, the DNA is TGTGCCAGCAGCTCAGGGCGTTCTCGCGAGCAGTACTTC. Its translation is CASSSGRSREQYF. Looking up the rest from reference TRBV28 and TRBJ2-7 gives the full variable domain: DVKVTQSSRYLVKRTGEKVFLECVQDMDHENMFWYRQDPGLGLRLIYFSYDVKMKEKGDIPEGYSVSREKKERFSLILESASTNQTSMYLCASSSGRSREQYFGPGTRLTVT.

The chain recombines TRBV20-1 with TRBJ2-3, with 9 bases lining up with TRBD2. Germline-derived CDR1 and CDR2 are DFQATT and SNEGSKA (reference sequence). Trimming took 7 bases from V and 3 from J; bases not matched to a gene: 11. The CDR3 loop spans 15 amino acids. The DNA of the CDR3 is TGCAGTGGTGGGGCCCGGCGGGGGGGTACAGATACGCAGTATTTT. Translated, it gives CSGGARRGGTDTQYF.